This record covers a single T cell receptor (beta chain). This record comes from a study of blood T cell repertoires in COVID-19. Study as a whole: Acute-phase and convalescent COVID-19 samples originated in the United States, Italy and Spain.

V lost 0 bases, J lost 3 bases, and 11 bases lay in between. CDR3 length: 14 amino acids. Per the germline V gene, CDR1 is SQVTM and CDR2 is ANQGSEA. As processed by the authors: By means of reference gene primer amplification, nucleated cell counts were estimated. Clones were sequenced by immunoSEQ multiplex PCR, and TCRdb holds only the in-frame ones, with some missing. D and trimming come from the DNA, and the V and J calls and clone size come from that table. The sample gives some 500,000 clones, around nine tenths of which show up once; under 8.5% is in the top ten. Enrollment of patients from Seattle took place during active infection, with longitudinal follow-up.

Sequenced material: peripheral blood. The genes are TRBV29-1 and TRBJ1-2, with D possibly TRBD1 on 5 matching bases. The clonotype was recovered from a woman aged 45-60 years with COVID-19, enrolled during active disease. The CDR3 sequence: CSVEDQGRYYGYTF. DNA for the CDR3: TGCAGCGTTGAAGATCAGGGAAGATACTATGGCTACACCTTC.